This T cell receptor (beta chain) emerged from a study of CD8+ T cells in alopecia areata. Study outcomes and limitations: On tofacitinib, scalp and blood still held many of the expanded lesional clones. Any link of baseline CD8+ expansion to response, resting on one nonresponder, remains uncertain.

Isolated RNA was reverse transcribed into cDNA used as the sequencing template. TCRdb keeps only in-frame clones here, not all; method: immunoSEQ multiplex PCR. The top ten clones hold 1.6% of a sample with about 210,000 clones, about 58% of them seen once. CDR1 SGHRS and CDR2 YFSETQ come from the germline V gene. The CDR3 is made up of 13 amino acids. V lost 1 base, J lost 5 bases, and 6 bases lay in between. Concerning this clone itself: The antigen is undetermined.

Treatment here: oral pan-JAK inhibitor, 5-10 mg twice daily. The receptor comes from a human donor with alopecia areata. The rearrangement links TRBV5-1 to TRBJ2-2, with D unresolved. Sequences were derived from CD4+ T cells sorted from blood, sampled at week 4, from a patient treated with tofacitinib. The CDR3 sequence: CASSLYLTGELFF. CDR3 DNA: TGCGCCAGCAGCTTGTATCTTACCGGGGAGCTGTTTTTT.